This is a list of T cell receptor beta chains from one sample in a study of molecular identifiers for immune sequencing clone quantification. TCRdb reprocessed the PCR reads via MiXCR and lists one record per CDR3 protein. The sample carries approximately 670,000 distinct CDR3 sequences, around 20% recorded once. The sequenced sample consisted of naive CD8+ T cells from blood, with Jurkat cell RNA spiked in. These receptor sequences come from a human donor in good health. Some libraries in this study had Jurkat cell RNA spiked in. Each CDR3 is given with its conserved first and last residue. The D gene is left open where the match is weak. Expanded clones are given a class, and other clones once, few, many or no size at all.

v_gene: TRBV11-1; j_gene: TRBJ2-7; d_gene: NA; abundance: NA; CDR3nt: TGTGCCAGCAGCCACACAGGGAACGAGCAGTACTTC; CDR3aa: CASSHTGNEQYF
v_gene: TRBV4-2; j_gene: TRBJ2-3; d_gene: NA; abundance: many; CDR3nt: TGTGCCAGCAGCCAAGATGGGCAGGCTACAGATACGCAGTATTTT; CDR3aa: CASSQDGQATDTQYF
v_gene: TRBV7-2; j_gene: TRBJ2-5; d_gene: TRBD2; abundance: NA; CDR3nt: TGTGCCAGCAGCCTAGGCGTAGCGGGACATGAGACCCAGTACTTC; CDR3aa: CASSLGVAGHETQYF
v_gene: TRBV6-2/TRBV6-3; j_gene: TRBJ2-7; d_gene: TRBD2; abundance: many; CDR3nt: TGTGCCAGCAGTTCCCTCGTTAGCGGGAGGACCTACGAGCAGTACTTC; CDR3aa: CASSSLVSGRTYEQYF
v_gene: TRBV20-1; j_gene: TRBJ2-4; d_gene: NA; abundance: many; CDR3nt: TGCAGTGCTAGAGATGCAGGGCCATACTCCATTCAGTACTTC; CDR3aa: CSARDAGPYSIQYF
v_gene: TRBV7-9; j_gene: TRBJ1-1; d_gene: NA; abundance: many; CDR3nt: TGTGCCAGCAGCTTAATCCCATTGGGGGGGCGAAGAGGGCACACTGAAGCTTTCTTT; CDR3aa: CASSLIPLGGRRGHTEAFF
v_gene: TRBV4-3; j_gene: TRBJ2-7; d_gene: NA; abundance: many; CDR3nt: TGCGCCAGCAGCCAAGCTCCCGCGTCCTACGAGCAGTACTTC; CDR3aa: CASSQAPASYEQYF
v_gene: TRBV4-1; j_gene: TRBJ2-5; d_gene: NA; abundance: many; CDR3nt: TGCGCCAGCAGCCAAGATGGGCGGACCCAGTACTTC; CDR3aa: CASSQDGRTQYF
v_gene: TRBV29-1; j_gene: TRBJ2-1; d_gene: NA; abundance: many; CDR3nt: TGCAGCGCCGACGGACCAGCCGGGAATGAGCAGTTCTTC; CDR3aa: CSADGPAGNEQFF
v_gene: TRBV7-7; j_gene: TRBJ2-2; d_gene: NA; abundance: many; CDR3nt: TGTGCCAGCAGCTCCCTCCTTTCCGGGGAGCTGTTTTTT; CDR3aa: CASSSLLSGELFF
v_gene: TRBV20-1; j_gene: TRBJ2-7; d_gene: NA; abundance: many; CDR3nt: TGCAGTGCTAGAGATTATACTAGCTACGAGCAGTACTTC; CDR3aa: CSARDYTSYEQYF
v_gene: TRBV9; j_gene: TRBJ2-6; d_gene: NA; abundance: NA; CDR3nt: TGTGCCAGCAGCAAGCCACAGGGCCGCGCTGGGGCCAACGTCCTGACTTTC; CDR3aa: CASSKPQGRAGANVLTF
v_gene: TRBV5-4; j_gene: TRBJ2-7; d_gene: NA; abundance: many; CDR3nt: TGTGCCAGCAGCTTGGGCCAGGGGGGCTCCTACGAGCAGTACTTC; CDR3aa: CASSLGQGGSYEQYF
v_gene: TRBV15; j_gene: TRBJ1-4; d_gene: NA; abundance: many; CDR3nt: TGTGCCACCAGCTCCCCAAGGGGAACAGTGGCTAATGAAAAACTGTTTTTT; CDR3aa: CATSSPRGTVANEKLFF
v_gene: TRBV7-9; j_gene: TRBJ2-1; d_gene: TRBD2; abundance: NA; CDR3nt: TGTGCCAGCAGCGCGACTAGCGACCCCTACAATGAGCAGTTCTTC; CDR3aa: CASSATSDPYNEQFF
v_gene: TRBV27; j_gene: TRBJ2-1; d_gene: NA; abundance: NA; CDR3nt: TGTGCCAGCAGTAATCCCGGGGTTAGTGAGCAGTTCTTC; CDR3aa: CASSNPGVSEQFF
v_gene: TRBV5-1; j_gene: TRBJ1-1; d_gene: NA; abundance: many; CDR3nt: TGCGCCAGCAGCTTATGGGCAGGGGCGGACACTGAAGCTTTCTTT; CDR3aa: CASSLWAGADTEAFF
v_gene: TRBV27; j_gene: TRBJ2-7; d_gene: TRBD2; abundance: many; CDR3nt: TGTGCCAGCAGCTGGACTAGCGGGAGTACAGAGTACTTC; CDR3aa: CASSWTSGSTEYF
v_gene: TRBV19; j_gene: TRBJ2-1; d_gene: TRBD2; abundance: NA; CDR3nt: TGTGCCAGTAGTATATCTAGCGGTACTAGCTCCTACAATGAGCAGTTCTTC; CDR3aa: CASSISSGTSSYNEQFF
v_gene: TRBV9; j_gene: TRBJ2-3; d_gene: NA; abundance: many; CDR3nt: TGTGCCAGCAGCCCTGTCGGGTTAGTTGCAGATACGCAGTATTTT; CDR3aa: CASSPVGLVADTQYF
v_gene: TRBV10-3; j_gene: TRBJ2-7; d_gene: NA; abundance: many; CDR3nt: TGTGCCATCAGCCAGGGCTACGAGCAGTACTTC; CDR3aa: CAISQGYEQYF
v_gene: TRBV19; j_gene: TRBJ1-1; d_gene: NA; abundance: NA; CDR3nt: TGTGCCAGTAGTATCTACCCAGCAGGGGCGATTAGTGAAGCTTTCTTT; CDR3aa: CASSIYPAGAISEAFF
v_gene: TRBV7-9; j_gene: TRBJ1-1; d_gene: NA; abundance: NA; CDR3nt: TGTGCCAGCAGACTAGGACAAGTGAACACTGAAGCTTTCTTT; CDR3aa: CASRLGQVNTEAFF
v_gene: TRBV12-3/TRBV12-4; j_gene: TRBJ2-5; d_gene: NA; abundance: many; CDR3nt: TGTGCCAGCAGTTCGGGTGAACTAGCCCAGTACTTC; CDR3aa: CASSSGELAQYF
v_gene: TRBV30; j_gene: TRBJ1-2; d_gene: NA; abundance: many; CDR3nt: TGTGCCTGGAGTGTGGCCAGCCGTAACAACTATGGCTACACCTTC; CDR3aa: CAWSVASRNNYGYTF
v_gene: TRBV18; j_gene: TRBJ2-7; d_gene: TRBD2; abundance: many; CDR3nt: TGTGCCAGCTCACCGGGACTAGGGGCTAGCGACGAGCAGTACTTC; CDR3aa: CASSPGLGASDEQYF
v_gene: TRBV5-3; j_gene: TRBJ2-3; d_gene: NA; abundance: NA; CDR3nt: TGTGCCAGCAGCCCATGGACTGGCGGGGGCCCTGGGAGCACAGATACGCAGTATTTT; CDR3aa: CASSPWTGGGPGSTDTQYF
v_gene: TRBV6-1; j_gene: TRBJ1-2; d_gene: NA; abundance: NA; CDR3nt: TGTGCCAGCAGTGAATGGGACATAGCTAACTATGGCTACACCTTC; CDR3aa: CASSEWDIANYGYTF
v_gene: TRBV28; j_gene: TRBJ1-1; d_gene: NA; abundance: NA; CDR3nt: TGTGCCAGCAGTCGACAGTTATATATGGACACTGAAGCTTTCTTT; CDR3aa: CASSRQLYMDTEAFF